Listed here are 28 T cell receptor beta chains from one sample, sequenced in a study of cytomegalovirus exposure and HLA in healthy donors. With 60 Vbeta and 13 Jbeta primers, the PCR was carried out. This table comes from immunoSEQ multiplex PCR, and its TCRdb copy is limited to in-frame clones, with some not included. The table lists around 160,000 clones, 65% to 90% of them singletons, with roughly 2% in the top ten. Sequenced input: PBMCs. The receptors were gathered from a human donor in good health.

V and J are TRBV9 and TRBJ2-5, with TRBD1 as a possible D gene (5 bases). The V and J ends lost 2 bases and 1 base respectively, with 9 bases between them. The CDR3 loop spans 14 amino acids. The V gene's germline CDR1 is SGDLS and CDR2 YYNGEE. This chain's CDR3 is CASSVQGIQETQYF. The CDR3 bases are TGTGCCAGCAGCGTCCAGGGAATCCAAGAGACCCAGTACTTC.

The rearrangement joins TRBV6-6 to TRBJ1-1; D is undetermined. V was pared by 6 bases and J by 1 base, with 3 bases between. CDR3 length: 11 residues. Germline loops: CDR1 MNHNY, CDR2 SVGAGI (reference sequence). The CDR3 coding sequence is TGTGCCAGCAGGAGGAACACTGAAGCTTTCTTT. Encoded protein: CASRRNTEAFF.

The CDR3: CASSIRDRSSPLHF. The DNA for the CDR3 is TGTGCCAGCAGCATCCGGGACAGAAGTTCACCCCTCCACTTT. The chain carries TRBV9 and TRBJ1-6, with 7 bases matching TRBD1. V shed 4 bases and J 9 bases; nucleotides not matched to a gene: 7. This CDR3 region has 14 residues. Germline values: CDR1 SGDLS, CDR2 YYNGEE.

The gene calls are TRBV5-4 and TRBJ2-7; the match to TRBD2 covers 8 bases. The V gene end was trimmed by 0 bases and the J gene end by 7 bases; junction bases not matched to a gene: 12. CDR3 length: 16 residues. Germline-derived CDR1 and CDR2 are SGHNT and YYREEE (reference sequence). CDR3 in DNA: TGTGCCAGCAGCTTGGAGCGCGGGGGGCCACCTCGGGAGCAGTACTTC. Protein product: CASSLERGGPPREQYF.

V gene TRBV7-3 combines with J gene TRBJ1-6; D perhaps matches TRBD1 (6 bases). This CDR3 has 14 amino acids. Trimming shortened V by 10 bases and J by 7 bases, and 17 bases separated the two germline ends. Germline CDR1 is SGHTA and CDR2 is FQGTGA. The chain's CDR3 is CATWTVSMNSPLHF. The CDR3 DNA sequence: TGTGCCACCTGGACAGTTTCTATGAATTCACCCCTCCACTTT.

The chain has TRBV28 and TRBJ1-5; maybe TRBD1 (6 bases). Germline V lookup: CDR1 MDHEN, CDR2 SYDVKM. With 7 bases removed from V and 4 bases from J, the gap between germline ends came to 26 bases. The CDR3 totals 18 residues. CDR3 sequence (DNA): TGTGCCAGCAACAAGTGGGGGGCCAGGGAGGGGTTGAATCAGCCCCAGCATTTT. Its protein product is CASNKWGAREGLNQPQHF. Full variable domain (rest looked up from reference TRBV28 and TRBJ1-5): DVKVTQSSRYLVKRTGEKVFLECVQDMDHENMFWYRQDPGLGLRLIYFSYDVKMKEKGDIPEGYSVSREKKERFSLILESASTNQTSMYLCASNKWGAREGLNQPQHFGDGTRLSIL.

CDR3 nucleotides: TGTGCCAGCAGCTTAGATTCGGGACAGAGCTATGGCTACACCTTC. Residues: CASSLDSGQSYGYTF. V gene TRBV7-2 combines with J gene TRBJ1-2; 7 bases align to TRBD1. Germline CDR1 and CDR2: SGHTA and FQGNSA. The CDR3 sequence is 15 residues long. Trimming at V came to 1 base and at J to 4 bases, leaving 6 bases not matched to a gene.

The genes are TRBV19 and TRBJ2-7, with D possibly matching TRBD1 (6 bases). V dropped 4 bases and J dropped 2 bases, with 15 bases sitting between them. This CDR3 region has 15 residues. Germline CDR1 LNHDA, CDR2 SQIVND (reference sequence). The CDR3 is CASSKIKGEPYEQYF. The CDR3 region has the DNA TGTGCCAGTAGTAAGATAAAGGGGGAGCCCTACGAGCAGTACTTC.

The chain carries TRBV7-9 and TRBJ2-7; 9 nucleotides agree with TRBD1. The germline V gene has CDR1 SEHNR and CDR2 FQNEAQ (reference sequence). After removal of 5 bases from V and 0 bases from J, the junction contained 8 bases not matched to a gene. CDR3 length equals 16 residues. Written as DNA, the CDR3 is TGTGCCAGCAGCCGCCCGGGGACAGGGACCTCCTACGAGCAGTACTTC. Translated, it gives CASSRPGTGTSYEQYF.

The gene calls are TRBV2 and TRBJ2-5, with TRBD1 matching over 12 bases. Matching the DNA end better, TRBJ2-7 makes the J call doubtful. Looked up from germline, CDR1 is SNHLY and CDR2 is FYNNEI. The CDR3 consists of 15 residues. This chain's CDR3 is CASSGAGQGAHEQYF. The CDR3 DNA reads TGTGCCAGCAGTGGGGCGGGACAGGGGGCCCACGAGCAGTACTTC.

V gene TRBV2 combines with J gene TRBJ2-1; D ambiguous. CDR1 and CDR2 from the germline V gene are SNHLY and FYNNEI. The V gene lost 4 bases and the J gene lost 11 bases, with 12 bases spanning the gap. The CDR3 has 12 residues. The CDR3 DNA follows: TGTGCCAGCAGTGCTTCAGGCAGTAAGCAGTTCTTC. Encoded protein: CASSASGSKQFF.

This rearrangement joins TRBV5-1 to TRBJ2-1, with 7 bases lining up with TRBD2. Germline CDR1 and CDR2: SGHRS and YFSETQ. The CDR3 sequence is 14 residues long. V was pared by 4 bases and J by 5 bases, with 6 bases of the junction left unmatched. In DNA form, the CDR3 reads TGCGCCAGCAGCGGGGGGGGAAGGGACAATGAGCAGTTCTTC. Translating it yields CASSGGGRDNEQFF.

The V and J genes are TRBV7-8 and TRBJ2-3; D is perhaps TRBD2 (5 bases). The CDR3 has 16 amino acids. The germline V and J ends were trimmed by 5 bases and 0 bases, with 15 bases remaining between them. The germline V gene encodes CDR1 SGHVS and CDR2 FQNEAQ. DNA for the CDR3: TGTGCCAGCAGCGTAGAACTAGAGACTAGCACAGATACGCAGTATTTT. This translates into CASSVELETSTDTQYF.

The chain joins TRBV7-2 to TRBJ2-3; 9 positions agree with TRBD2. Germline V gene lookup returns CDR1 SGHTA and CDR2 FQGNSA. The CDR3 is 17 amino acids. V dropped 1 base and J dropped 6; count of bases not matched to a gene: 11. The CDR3 DNA sequence: TGTGCCAGCAGCTTAGGAGGGGCGGCGGGGGGGAGTGATACGCAGTATTTT. It is translated as CASSLGGAAGGSDTQYF.

The V and J genes are TRBV9 and TRBJ2-7, with a possible D match to TRBD1 (6 bases). Looked up from germline, CDR1 is SGDLS and CDR2 is YYNGEE. V was trimmed by 4 bases and J by 5 bases, leaving 19 bases between them. The CDR3 spans 15 residues. For the CDR3, the DNA is TGTGCCAGCAGCACCCTCGCAGGGGCAGGTCACGAGCAGTACTTC. Amino acids: CASSTLAGAGHEQYF.

This chain links TRBV4-3 with TRBJ2-5; TRBD1 matches at 7 bases. The CDR3 has 16 residues. The V gene's germline CDR1 is LGHNA and CDR2 YSLEER. V was pared by 1 base and J by 5 bases, with 10 bases of the junction left unmatched. In DNA form, the CDR3 reads TGCGCCAGCAGCCAAGGCGCCCACAGGGGTCTGGAGACCCAGTACTTC. It yields the protein CASSQGAHRGLETQYF.

J is TRBJ1-1 and V is TRBV7-9; 7 nucleotides line up with TRBD1. CDR1 is SEHNR and CDR2 is FQNEAQ in the germline V gene (reference sequence). The trim removed 1 base at V and 1 base at J, leaving 3 bases unmatched. The CDR3 sequence is 15 residues long. This chain's CDR3 is CASSLVGQRNTEAFF. The CDR3, as DNA: TGTGCCAGCAGCTTAGTGGGACAGAGGAACACTGAAGCTTTCTTT.

The rearrangement uses TRBV13 and TRBJ2-1; TRBD2 aligns across 8 bases. This CDR3 is built from 14 residues. Trimming took 5 bases from V and 9 from J; bases not matched to a gene: 9. Looked up from germline, CDR1 is PRHDT and CDR2 is FYEKMQ (reference sequence). The CDR3 loop is CASSPRRGAGEQFF. The CDR3 DNA is TGTGCCAGCAGCCCGCGGCGGGGGGCGGGTGAGCAGTTCTTC.

The V gene is TRBV27, the J gene TRBJ2-2, with 9 bases that match TRBD1. In germline, CDR1 is MNHEY, CDR2 SMNVEV (reference sequence). V gave up 10 bases and J gave up 1 base; unmatched junction bases: 16. This CDR3 has 18 residues. This CDR3 is CATLPGTGRKGNTGELFF. The CDR3 nucleotides are TGTGCCACCCTCCCCGGGACAGGGAGGAAGGGGAACACCGGGGAGCTGTTTTTT.

This clone was observed once. V gene TRBV10-2 combines with J gene TRBJ2-4; TRBD1 agrees at 10 bases. Unmatched junction bases numbered 1, after V lost 8 bases and J lost 6 bases. The CDR3 is made up of 12 amino acids. Germline loops: CDR1 WSHSY, CDR2 SAAADI. This CDR3 reads CASGDRGNIQYF. DNA for the CDR3: TGCGCCAGCGGGGACAGGGGAAACATTCAGTACTTC.

CDR3 residues: CASSGTSGNEQFF. For the CDR3, the DNA is TGTGCCAGCAGCGGGACTAGCGGCAATGAGCAGTTCTTC. The rearrangement joins TRBV9 to TRBJ2-1; 10 positions match TRBD2. V lost 3 bases, J lost 6 bases, and 0 bases stayed unmatched. Germline V gene data show CDR1 as SGDLS and CDR2 as YYNGEE. There are 13 residues in the CDR3.

V and J are TRBV6-5 and TRBJ1-4, with 9 bases fitting TRBD1. Germline CDR1 and CDR2: MNHEY and SVGAGI. This CDR3 contains 15 residues. Trimming cost V 0 bases and J 6 bases; bases outside gene matches: 2. This CDR3 reads CASSYSTGGHEKLFF. The CDR3 bases are TGTGCCAGCAGTTACTCGACAGGGGGACATGAAAAACTGTTTTTT.

This chain links TRBV27 with TRBJ2-5; 8 nucleotides match TRBD1. The CDR3 has 15 amino acids. Losses at the gene ends were 4 bases for V and 4 bases for J; bases not matched to a gene: 8. Germline CDR1 is MNHEY and CDR2 is SMNVEV (reference sequence). In DNA form, the CDR3 reads TGTGCCAGCAGTTCCTCGGACAGGGAAGGAGAGACCCAGTACTTC. Protein: CASSSSDREGETQYF.

J is TRBJ1-2 and V is TRBV5-4; tentative D call: TRBD1 (6 bases). V was trimmed by 5 bases and J by 4 bases, leaving 15 bases between them. CDR1 and CDR2 (germline): SGHNT, YYREEE (reference sequence). CDR3 size: 14 residues. The chain's CDR3 is CASSTGQAVYGYTF. CDR3 DNA sequence: TGTGCCAGCAGTACGGGACAAGCCGTCTATGGCTACACCTTC.

In regard to this clone: The same CDR3 also results from other DNA sequences found in this sample. The chain carries TRBV19 and TRBJ1-2; 7 positions match TRBD1. The CDR3 covers 13 residues. The ends lost 4 bases at V and 2 bases at J; junction bases unmatched: 1. CDR1 is LNHDA and CDR2 is SQIVND in the germline V gene (reference sequence). CDR3 DNA: TGTGCCAGTAGTACAGGGGGAAACTATGGCTACACCTTC. Protein sequence: CASSTGGNYGYTF.

The chain couples TRBV10-3 to TRBJ1-3; tentative D call: TRBD1 (6 bases). The V end was cut by 10 bases, the J end by 2 bases, with 15 bases between. CDR1 and CDR2 from the germline V gene are ENHRY and SYGVKD. The CDR3 contains 14 residues. The CDR3 region is CASLQQGPGNTIYF. The CDR3 nucleotides read TGTGCCAGCCTTCAACAGGGCCCTGGAAACACCATATATTTT.

The rearrangement links TRBV11-2 to TRBJ1-1, with D hard to call. Germline CDR1 and CDR2: SGHAT and FQNNGV. V lost 3 bases and J 1 base, leaving 6 bases between the germline ends. CDR3 length equals 13 residues. CDR3 sequence: CASSFQENTEAFF. The CDR3, as DNA: TGTGCCAGCAGCTTCCAGGAGAACACTGAAGCTTTCTTT.

V is TRBV18 and J is TRBJ1-5, with 10 bases that match TRBD1. Germline V gene sequence: CDR1 KGHSH, CDR2 LQKENI. Trimming at V came to 3 bases and at J to 2 bases, leaving 13 bases not matched to a gene. This CDR3 region has 19 residues. The CDR3 DNA is TGTGCCAGCTCACCTCCGGGACAGGGGCTTCCCGAGGGCAATCAGCCCCAGCATTTT. It translates to CASSPPGQGLPEGNQPQHF.